This TCR beta chain stems from a study of blood T cells in healthy people across ages. The CDR3 is 14 residues long. Trimming shortened V by 5 bases and J by 2 bases, and 10 bases separated the two germline ends. Germline V gives CDR1 SGHTA, CDR2 FQGNSA. The authors ran a second PCR of about 6 to 11 cycles using a sample-barcoded 5' primer and a J-beta primer mix. TCRdb recomputed calls from the 5' RACE reads with MiXCR, one row per CDR3 protein. The sample yields about 930,000 distinct CDR3 sequences, 25% to 30% seen once. This clonotype showed up just a few times. These same data were also listed under a study on T cells of mothers and their children. From that study: Thymic selection molds TCR recombination products alike in related and unrelated pairs.

V and J are TRBV7-2 and TRBJ2-1; D gene ambiguous. What was sequenced was blood. This sequence originates from a woman aged 40 to 55 in good health. CDR3: CASSPPGAYNEQFF. The CDR3 nucleotides are TGTGCCAGCAGCCCCCCTGGGGCCTACAATGAGCAGTTCTTC.